This T cell receptor (beta chain) originates from a study of T cells after yellow fever vaccination (dated by TCRdb to between 2017 and 2020). Regarding the complete study: The SMART-Seq v4 Ultra Low Input RNA kit was used to prepare libraries from fractions with low cell numbers. To track T-cell clones before and after primary and booster YFV17D yellow fever vaccination, bulk TCR alpha and beta repertoires were sequenced longitudinally. Two healthy male donors, one aged 18 to 30 and one aged 30 to 40 years, made up the cohort. Blood samples were taken at several timepoints before and after primary and secondary immunization, and bulk PBMC replicates and cell subsets were isolated. General conclusions and limits of the study: Computational filtering was needed because FACS-sorted repertoires could contain abundant contaminating clonotypes from the bulk population. Most clones expanded after primary vaccination were re-detected after the booster (almost 97% of CD4 and 88% of CD8), suggesting broad memory maintenance. Because only two donors were included in the study, the extent to which the findings can be generalized is limited. A small share of clonotypes was detected in both CD4 and CD8 compartments, with the overlap likely arising from convergent recombination. The secondary T-cell response was weaker than the primary response but faster, peaking on day 5 instead of day 15.

Taken with the paper, the label for treatment or condition translates to: live attenuated yellow fever vaccine strain. PBMCs were isolated from peripheral blood using a standard Ficoll-Paque protocol. CD4 and CD8 T-cell fractions were isolated with Dynabeads CD4 and CD8 positive selection kits. RNA was extracted with TriZol from bulk PBMCs, CD4 and CD8 fractions, and dextramer-positive and dextramer-negative fractions. Taken from the germline V gene, the CDR1 and CDR2 loops are SGHVS and FNYEAQ. V drops 0 bases and J drops 1 base, leaving 8 bases in between. The CDR3 goes from the cysteine to the phenylalanine over 15 residues. Of the read, only the CDR3 DNA is kept; its 45 bases are in frame from base 1. Instrument used: Illumina NovaSeq 6000. TCR cDNA was synthesized by 5'RACE template switching, through which a universal primer site and unique molecular identifiers were introduced. Priming for cDNA synthesis came from both the TCR alpha and TCR beta constant segments. Library amplification involved two PCR steps, and the second step added sample barcodes and sequencing adapters. Sequencing of libraries was performed on Illumina HiSeq 2500 (2x100 bp) or NovaSeq (2x150 bp). The source study handled its data this way. Demultiplexing of reads and collapsing into UMI consensus sequences were performed with MIGEC, and V(D)J alignment was carried out with MiXCR. Vaccine-responding clonotypes were defined with edgeR using replicate PBMC samples, requiring FDR below 0.01 and a log2 fold change above 5 up to day 15. CD4 or CD8 identity was assigned to each bulk clonotype according to whether the clonotype was present at higher abundance in the sequenced CD4 repertoire or the sequenced CD8 repertoire. Using fastp trimming at Q25 and MiXCR clonotype assembly, TCRdb reanalyzed the public sequencing data and kept in-frame beta chains. Rows with a matching CDR3 protein are joined into one entry that keeps the most common DNA and genes. TCRdb's processing, not the study's, gives the V and J calls here. This sample has 85,000 to 100,000 distinct CDR3 sequences in its table, and approximately 5.5% of those were observed once. About 38% of the sample lies in the top ten.

This clonotype was recorded at least ten times. It has no known antigen specificity. It has no much larger one-base neighbor in the sample; base qualities were not kept. Sequenced material: CD8+ T cells sorted from PBMCs, taken 10 days after the yellow fever booster vaccination. The chain joins TRBV7-6 to TRBJ2-3, and the D gene may be TRBD2, 6 bases matching. This receptor was taken from a man aged 18-30 years who received the YFV17D yellow fever vaccine. The sequence in DNA is TGTGCCAGCAGCTTAGCTAGCGGTGGCACAGATACGCAGTATTTT. Its translation is CASSLASGGTDTQYF.